The 9 T cell receptor beta chains presented below share a single source sample, sequenced in a study of vaccination effects on CD4 cells after COVID-19. Clones were sequenced by immunoSEQ multiplex PCR, and TCRdb holds only the in-frame ones, with some missing. The sample yields tens of thousands of clones, roughly 73% seen once. These receptors' targets are unknown. Peptide-pool stimulation followed by sequencing identified expanded antigen-specific CD4+ clonotypes in the ViraFEST assay. Cultured cells yielded isolated CD4+ T cells after approximately nine days. The vaccine given was either BNT162b2 or mRNA-1273, in two doses. The sequences come from CD4+ T cells from PBMCs cultured with HCoV-229E spike peptides, collected after COVID-19 vaccination. These receptors originate from a human donor who received a COVID-19 vaccine.

The DNA for the CDR3 is TGTGCCAGCAGCTCCCTACCCGACAGGGTTAACACCATATATTTT. Translation: CASSSLPDRVNTIYF. V gene TRBV7-2 combines with J gene TRBJ1-3; TRBD1 matches at 7 bases. Trimming removed 4 bases from V and 7 bases from J; junction bases left unmatched: 10. The CDR3 is 15 amino acids. Per germline, CDR1 SGHTA and CDR2 FQGNSA.

The chain has TRBV6-4 and TRBJ1-5; D gene unclear. The CDR3 is 13 residues long. V lost 6 bases and J 4 bases, leaving 10 bases between the germline ends. Per the germline V gene, CDR1 is MRHNA and CDR2 is SNTAGT. The CDR3 reads CASSPRGNQPQHF. The CDR3 DNA is TGTGCCAGCAGCCCCCGGGGTAATCAGCCCCAGCATTTT.

This rearrangement joins TRBV6-4 to TRBJ1-2; a possible D gene is TRBD1 (6 bases). Germline V gene data show CDR1 as MRHNA and CDR2 as SNTAGT. The CDR3 is 16 residues long. V was shortened by 5 bases and J by 7 bases, with 23 bases between the two germline ends. CDR3 bases: TGTGCCAGCAGTCTGACAGGCAATTCAAATTCGCGTGGCTACACCTTC. Its protein product is CASSLTGNSNSRGYTF.

This clone occurred once. V is TRBV10-2 and J is TRBJ1-5, with a tentative D call TRBD1 (6 bases). The length of the CDR3 is 16 residues. V shed 3 bases and J shed 7 bases, with 19 bases lying between them. CDR1 and CDR2 from the germline V gene are WSHSY and SAAADI. The CDR3 loop is CASSDHLTSTGQPQHF. The CDR3, as DNA: TGCGCCAGCAGTGATCACCTAACTTCGACAGGCCAGCCCCAGCATTTT.

The chain links TRBV28 to TRBJ1-1; no clear D gene. The length of the CDR3 is 14 residues. The V gene lost 7 bases and the J gene lost 1 base, with 13 bases spanning the gap. The V gene's germline CDR1 is MDHEN and CDR2 SYDVKM. The CDR3 nucleotides read TGTGCCAGCACCCCACCCGCACCGAACACTGAAGCTTTCTTT. Residues: CASTPPAPNTEAFF.

The chain carries TRBV5-5 and TRBJ2-1, with TRBD2 matching over 9 bases. Germline-derived CDR1 and CDR2 are SGHKS and YYEKEE (reference sequence). This CDR3 has 14 residues. V trimming: 2 bases; J trimming: 7 bases; junction bases outside the gene matches: 4. The CDR3 coding sequence is TGTGCCAGCAGCTTCAGCGGGGGGAGGAATGAGCAGTTCTTC. Its translation is CASSFSGGRNEQFF. Using reference TRBV5-5 and TRBJ2-1 for the parts outside the CDR3, the full variable domain is DAGVTQSPTHLIKTRGQQVTLRCSPISGHKSVSWYQQVLGQGPQFIFQYYEKEERGRGNFPDRFSARQFPNYSSELNVNALLLGDSALYLCASSFSGGRNEQFFGPGTRLTVL.

The rearrangement uses TRBV24-1 and TRBJ2-2; D might be TRBD2 (5 bases). CDR1 is KGHDR and CDR2 is SFDVKD in the germline V gene. V lost 10 bases, J lost 4 bases, and 12 bases lay in between. The CDR3 runs to 13 residues. The CDR3 DNA follows: TGTGCCACGCGAGGCGGGTCCACCGGGGAGCTGTTTTTT. Its protein product is CATRGGSTGELFF.

This clone showed up just once. The chain carries TRBV5-1 and TRBJ2-2, with D perhaps given as TRBD1 or TRBD2 (6 bases each). The CDR3 runs to 15 residues. Between the trimmed V and J ends, which lost 3 bases and 2 bases, there was a span of 11 bases. Germline CDR1 reads SGHRS; CDR2 reads YFSETQ. The CDR3 bases are TGCGCCAGCAGCTGGGGGGCATCCAACACCGGGGAGCTGTTTTTT. This codes for CASSWGASNTGELFF.

J is TRBJ2-7 and V is TRBV27; perhaps TRBD2 as D (6 bases). Germline CDR1 reads MNHEY; CDR2 reads SMNVEV (reference sequence). The CDR3 has 14 residues. Deletions cut 3 bases from V and 6 bases from J, with 15 bases between. CDR3 DNA sequence: TGTGCCAGCAGTTTTAACGGGAGAGTAAGCGAGCAGTACGTC. It yields the protein CASSFNGRVSEQYV.